These 26 T cell receptor beta chains share one sample of origin, sequenced in a study of OX40 agonist ivuxolimab in advanced cancers. Profiling relied on immunoSEQ multiplex PCR, and the TCRdb table lists in-frame clones only, not all of them. The sample gives some 80,000 clones, about four fifths of which show up once; around a quarter is in the top ten. Specimen: CD4+ or CD8+ T cells sorted from blood, collected in a trial of the OX40 agonist ivuxolimab. The receptors were sampled from an adult with an advanced solid tumor such as melanoma, head and neck, liver or kidney cancer.

The V and J genes are TRBV7-2 and TRBJ2-3; D possibly uses TRBD1 or TRBD2 (6 bases each). This CDR3 has 15 residues. The V end lost 1 base, the J end lost 1 base, and 9 bases lay between the germline ends. From germline, CDR1 is SGHTA and CDR2 FQGNSA. CDR3 bases: TGTGCCAGCAGCTTAGGGGGGGCGGGCACAGATACGCAGTATTTT. Translation gives CASSLGGAGTDTQYF.

The chain employs TRBV30 and TRBJ1-6; 7 bases are a match to TRBD1. This CDR3 is built from 14 residues. J was trimmed by 7 bases and V by 2 bases; bases with no gene match: 5. Looked up from germline, CDR1 is GTSNPN and CDR2 is SVGIG (reference sequence). The CDR3 DNA is TGTGCCTGGAGTACAGGACAGGTGAATTCACCCCTCCACTTT. It encodes CAWSTGQVNSPLHF.

This chain uses TRBV30 with TRBJ2-1; 8 bases are shared with TRBD2. CDR3 length equals 13 residues. The V and J ends lost 3 bases and 4 bases, in that order; junction bases with no gene match: 2. The germline gives CDR1 GTSNPN, CDR2 SVGIG (reference sequence). DNA of the CDR3: TGTGCCTGGAGCAGCGGGGGATACAATGAGCAGTTCTTC. It is translated as CAWSSGGYNEQFF.

The J gene is TRBJ2-6, the V gene TRBV7-6, with 7 positions matching TRBD2. CDR1 is SGHVS, CDR2 FNYEAQ, per germline. The CDR3 length is 16 residues. The ends lost 4 bases at V and 4 bases at J; junction bases unmatched: 7. In nucleotides, the CDR3 is TGTGCCAGCAGCTCGCTGCGGGGGAAGGGGGCCAACGTCCTGACTTTC. Its translation: CASSSLRGKGANVLTF. The full variable domain, with the rest looked up from reference TRBV7-6 and TRBJ2-6, is GAGVSQSPRYKVTKRGQDVALRCDPISGHVSLYWYRQALGQGPEFLTYFNYEAQQDKSGLPNDRFSAERPEGSISTLTIQRTEQRDSAMYRCASSSLRGKGANVLTFGAGSRLTVL.

This clone has just one count. CDR3 protein: CASSLELAGAYEQYF. Here the CDR3 DNA reads TGTGCCAGCAGCTTAGAGCTAGCGGGGGCCTACGAGCAGTACTTC. This chain joins TRBV7-2 and TRBJ2-7; 10 bases are a match to TRBD2. Per the germline V gene, CDR1 is SGHTA and CDR2 is FQGNSA. CDR3 length equals 15 residues. Trimming cost V 1 base and J 2 bases; bases outside gene matches: 2.

This clone has a count of ten or more. J is TRBJ1-2 and V is TRBV6-5; TRBD1 agrees at 11 bases. This CDR3 has 13 residues. The V gene end was trimmed by 8 bases and the J gene end by 2 bases; junction bases not matched to a gene: 1. From germline, CDR1 is MNHEY and CDR2 SVGAGI. The CDR3 DNA reads TGTGCCAGCGGGGACAGGGGGAACTATGGCTACACCTTC. Amino acid sequence: CASGDRGNYGYTF.

The chain has TRBV10-3 and TRBJ2-1; a possible D gene is TRBD1 (6 bases). The germline CDR1 and CDR2 sequences are ENHRY and SYGVKD. The V end was cut by 2 bases, the J end by 6 bases, with 17 bases between. The CDR3 has 16 amino acids. CDR3 DNA sequence: TGTGCCATCAGTGAGGACGACAGGAAAGGAGGCAATGAGCAGTTCTTC. It specifies CAISEDDRKGGNEQFF.

The rearrangement joins TRBV28 to TRBJ2-2; D call uncertain. The CDR3 extends over 14 amino acids. V was clipped by 5 bases and J by 1 base, with 8 bases between them. Germline V lookup: CDR1 MDHEN, CDR2 SYDVKM. The CDR3 spells CASSGGENTGELFF. The CDR3 DNA reads as TGTGCCAGCAGTGGCGGAGAGAACACCGGGGAGCTGTTTTTT.

This chain connects TRBV19 to TRBJ1-4; D possibly corresponds to TRBD1 (6 bases). The CDR3 spans 15 residues. Trimming shortened V by 7 bases and J by 2 bases, and 14 bases separated the two germline ends. Germline CDR1 and CDR2: LNHDA and SQIVND (reference sequence). CDR3 bases: TGTGCCAGTAATACAGGGAGGAGGACTAATGAAAAACTGTTTTTT. Protein product: CASNTGRRTNEKLFF.

The CDR3 reads CASSLHPKNTEAFF. In DNA form, the CDR3 reads TGTGCCAGCAGCCTCCACCCGAAGAACACTGAAGCTTTCTTT. This sequence joins TRBV4-2 and TRBJ1-1, with D unclear. Trimming pared 4 bases from V and 1 base from J, leaving 10 bases between. Germline loops: CDR1 LGHNA, CDR2 YNFKEQ. This CDR3 has 14 amino acids.

The rearrangement joins TRBV7-6 to TRBJ1-6, with D maybe TRBD1 (5 bases). The CDR3 loop spans 15 amino acids. With 2 bases removed from V and 6 bases from J, the gap between germline ends came to 11 bases. CDR1 is SGHVS and CDR2 is FNYEAQ in the germline V gene. Here the CDR3 DNA reads TGTGCCAGCAGCTTATATGGAGGGACTAATTCACCCCTCCACTTT. Translating gives CASSLYGGTNSPLHF. Full variable domain (missing parts from reference TRBV7-6 and TRBJ1-6): GAGVSQSPRYKVTKRGQDVALRCDPISGHVSLYWYRQALGQGPEFLTYFNYEAQQDKSGLPNDRFSAERPEGSISTLTIQRTEQRDSAMYRCASSLYGGTNSPLHFGNGTRLTVT.

The chain joins TRBV7-9 to TRBJ2-5, with 13 bases that match TRBD2. The germline V gene encodes CDR1 SEHNR and CDR2 FQNEAQ (reference sequence). Unmatched junction bases numbered 12, after V lost 5 bases and J lost 3 bases. CDR3 size: 18 residues. The CDR3 coding sequence is TGTGCCAGCAGCCCGAGCCGACTAGCGGGAGGCCCCAAAGAGACCCAGTACTTC. Encoded protein: CASSPSRLAGGPKETQYF.

The chain joins TRBV6-5 to TRBJ2-5; 8 positions match TRBD1. The CDR3 is made up of 13 amino acids. V was pared by 6 bases and J by 2 bases, with 2 bases of the junction left unmatched. Germline assignment: CDR1 MNHEY and CDR2 SVGAGI. The CDR3 loop is CASRRTGQETQYF. For the CDR3, the DNA is TGTGCCAGCAGGAGGACAGGGCAAGAGACCCAGTACTTC.

The rearrangement uses TRBV7-8 and TRBJ1-4; maybe TRBD1 (6 bases). V lost 5 bases and J 8 bases, leaving 21 bases between the germline ends. CDR1 SGHVS and CDR2 FQNEAQ come from the germline V gene. The CDR3 sequence is 16 residues long. The CDR3 loop reads CASSHLGARGGEKLFF. CDR3 bases: TGTGCCAGCAGCCACTTAGGGGCCAGGGGAGGGGAAAAACTGTTTTTT.

This clone was detected once. The V call is TRBV27, the J call TRBJ1-5; 7 bases fit TRBD1. The CDR3 consists of 17 residues. Germline loops: CDR1 MNHEY, CDR2 SMNVEV (reference sequence). Germline trimming cut 4 bases from V and 2 bases from J; bases unmatched to any gene: 11. CDR3 sequence reads: CASSSWTGGVGNQPQHF. CDR3 nucleotides: TGTGCCAGCAGTTCGTGGACAGGCGGGGTAGGCAATCAGCCCCAGCATTTT.

The V gene is TRBV18, the J gene TRBJ1-4; possibly TRBD1 for D (6 bases). This CDR3 is 15 amino acids long. Trimming cost V 3 bases and J 6 bases, with 14 bases left between them. Germline CDR1 reads KGHSH; CDR2 reads LQKENI. DNA of the CDR3: TGTGCCAGCTCACCTAGGACAGCGGGGGATGAAAAACTGTTTTTT. This sequence encodes CASSPRTAGDEKLFF.

The chain has TRBV7-2 and TRBJ2-7; tentatively, D is TRBD2 (6 bases). Germline CDR1 reads SGHTA; CDR2 reads FQGNSA. V lost 5 bases to trimming and J lost 3 bases, with 11 bases between them. The CDR3 is 13 amino acids. The DNA of the CDR3 is TGTGCCAGCAGCCCTGGGACTTACTACGAGCAGTACTTC. This codes for CASSPGTYYEQYF.

V and J are TRBV5-5 and TRBJ1-1; D gene unclear. The CDR3 is made up of 16 amino acids. The ends were cut back, 6 bases at V and 6 bases at J, with 24 bases in the middle. Per germline, CDR1 SGHKS and CDR2 YYEKEE (reference sequence). The CDR3 sequence: CASTAGMPTPSSEAFF. CDR3 sequence (DNA): TGTGCCAGCACCGCCGGGATGCCGACCCCTTCGTCTGAAGCTTTCTTT.

This clone was recorded a few times. The rearrangement uses TRBV7-9 and TRBJ2-1; 9 bases are shared with TRBD2. Germline-derived CDR1 and CDR2 are SEHNR and FQNEAQ (reference sequence). The V and J ends lost 1 base and 9 bases, in that order; junction bases with no gene match: 10. This CDR3 has 16 amino acids. CDR3 in DNA: TGTGCCAGCAGCTTAGGGGGCGGGAGGGCGTTGGTTGAGCAGTTCTTC. This gives the protein CASSLGGGRALVEQFF.

V gene TRBV5-1 combines with J gene TRBJ2-2, with 8 bases that match TRBD2. V was pared by 2 bases and J by 6 bases, with 6 bases of the junction left unmatched. This CDR3 region has 15 residues. Germline loops: CDR1 SGHRS, CDR2 YFSETQ. Here the CDR3 DNA reads TGCGCCAGCAGCTTAGGTACTAGCGGCTCCGGGGAGCTGTTTTTT. Residues: CASSLGTSGSGELFF.

This clone was counted a few times. The genes are TRBV4-1 and TRBJ2-7; 12 bases align to TRBD2. This CDR3 has 15 amino acids. Per the germline V gene, CDR1 is MGHRA and CDR2 is YSYEKL. V trimming: 3 bases; J trimming: 4 bases; junction bases outside the gene matches: 4. For the CDR3, the DNA is TGCGCCAGCAGCCACGGGACTAGCGGGCTTTACGAGCAGTACTTC. Protein: CASSHGTSGLYEQYF.

The chain recombines TRBV6-1 with TRBJ2-1, with TRBD2 matching 7 bases. Unmatched junction bases numbered 3, after V lost 0 bases and J lost 7 bases. CDR3 length equals 14 residues. CDR1 is MNHNS, CDR2 SASEGT, per germline. The CDR3 loop is CASSEAGGRNEQFF. The CDR3 DNA reads TGTGCCAGCAGTGAAGCGGGGGGGAGGAATGAGCAGTTCTTC.

This clone was picked up a small number of times. V is TRBV4-1 and J is TRBJ2-2; D possibly corresponds to TRBD2 (5 bases). The V gene lost 0 bases and the J gene lost 4 bases, with 6 bases spanning the gap. Germline values: CDR1 MGHRA, CDR2 YSYEKL. The CDR3 has 14 amino acids. The CDR3 spells CASSQDRGTGELFF. The CDR3 DNA reads TGCGCCAGCAGCCAAGATCGGGGCACCGGGGAGCTGTTTTTT.

The chain joins TRBV5-6 to TRBJ2-6; D unresolved. The CDR3 is made up of 16 amino acids. Trimming shortened V by 4 bases and J by 0 bases, and 11 bases separated the two germline ends. CDR1 and CDR2 from the germline V gene are SGHDT and YYEEEE. CDR3: CASSLGLFSGANVLTF. The DNA for the CDR3 is TGTGCCAGCAGCCTGGGCCTGTTCTCTGGGGCCAACGTCCTGACTTTC. The full variable domain, its missing parts supplied by reference TRBV5-6 and TRBJ2-6, is DAGVTQSPTHLIKTRGQQVTLRCSPKSGHDTVSWYQQALGQGPQFIFQYYEEEERQRGNFPDRFSGHQFPNYSSELNVNALLLGDSALYLCASSLGLFSGANVLTFGAGSRLTVL.

V usage is TRBV5-1 and J usage is TRBJ2-3, with 8 bases identical to TRBD1. Germline loops: CDR1 SGHRS, CDR2 YFSETQ. Trimming cost V 4 bases and J 2 bases; bases outside gene matches: 9. The CDR3 runs 16 residues. CDR3 sequence reads: CASSISGTGVTDTQYF. CDR3 bases: TGCGCCAGCAGCATCTCCGGGACAGGAGTCACAGATACGCAGTATTTT.

V usage is TRBV28 and J usage is TRBJ1-2; D uncertain. CDR1 and CDR2 from the germline V gene are MDHEN and SYDVKM. CDR3 length equals 12 residues. Trimming stripped 8 bases from V and 7 bases from J, with 14 bases between. This CDR3 reads CASQKGFGGYTF. In DNA form, the CDR3 reads TGTGCCAGCCAGAAAGGGTTTGGTGGCTACACCTTC.